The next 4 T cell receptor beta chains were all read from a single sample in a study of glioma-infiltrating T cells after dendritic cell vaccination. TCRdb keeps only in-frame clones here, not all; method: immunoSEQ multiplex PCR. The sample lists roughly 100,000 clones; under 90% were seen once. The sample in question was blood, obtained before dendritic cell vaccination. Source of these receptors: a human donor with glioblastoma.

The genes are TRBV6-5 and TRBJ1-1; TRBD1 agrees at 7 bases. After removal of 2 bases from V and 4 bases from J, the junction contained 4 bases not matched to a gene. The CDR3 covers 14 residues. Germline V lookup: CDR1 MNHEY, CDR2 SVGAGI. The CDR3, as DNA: TGTGCCAGCAGTTACGGCAGGGGGATCACTGAAGCTTTCTTT. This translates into CASSYGRGITEAFF.

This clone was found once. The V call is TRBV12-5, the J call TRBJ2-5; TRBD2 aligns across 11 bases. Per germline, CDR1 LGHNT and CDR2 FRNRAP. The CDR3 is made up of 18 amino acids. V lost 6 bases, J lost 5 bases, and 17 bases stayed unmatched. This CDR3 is CASGYTLNLLAGAETQYF. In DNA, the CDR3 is TGTGCTAGTGGCTACACCCTAAACCTACTAGCGGGGGCGGAGACCCAGTACTTC.

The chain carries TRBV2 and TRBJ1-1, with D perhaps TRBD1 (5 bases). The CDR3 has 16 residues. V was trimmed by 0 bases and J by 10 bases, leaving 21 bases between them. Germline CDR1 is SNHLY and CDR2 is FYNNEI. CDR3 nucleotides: TGTGCCAGCAGTGAAGCGCTTTGGGGGGGTCAGGTTCGAGCTTTCTTT. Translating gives CASSEALWGGQVRAFF.

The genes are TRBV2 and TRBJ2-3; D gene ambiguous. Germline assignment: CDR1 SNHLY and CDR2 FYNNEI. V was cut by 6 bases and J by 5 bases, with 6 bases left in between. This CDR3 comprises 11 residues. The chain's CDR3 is CASSFKDTQYF. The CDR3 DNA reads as TGTGCCAGCAGCTTTAAAGATACGCAGTATTTT. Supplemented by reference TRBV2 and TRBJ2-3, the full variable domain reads EPEVTQTPSHQVTQMGQEVILRCVPISNHLYFYWYRQILGQKVEFLVSFYNNEISEKSEIFDDQFSVERPDGSNFTLKIRSTKLEDSAMYFCASSFKDTQYFGPGTRLTVL.